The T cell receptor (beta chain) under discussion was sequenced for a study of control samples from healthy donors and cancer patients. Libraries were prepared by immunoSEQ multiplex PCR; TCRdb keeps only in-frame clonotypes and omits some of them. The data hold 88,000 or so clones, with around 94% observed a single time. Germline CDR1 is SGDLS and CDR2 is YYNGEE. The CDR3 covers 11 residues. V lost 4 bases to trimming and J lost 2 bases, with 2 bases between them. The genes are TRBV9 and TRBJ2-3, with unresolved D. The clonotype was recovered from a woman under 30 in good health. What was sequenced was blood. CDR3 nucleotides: TGTGCCAGCAGCAACACAGATACGCAGTATTTT. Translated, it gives CASSNTDTQYF.